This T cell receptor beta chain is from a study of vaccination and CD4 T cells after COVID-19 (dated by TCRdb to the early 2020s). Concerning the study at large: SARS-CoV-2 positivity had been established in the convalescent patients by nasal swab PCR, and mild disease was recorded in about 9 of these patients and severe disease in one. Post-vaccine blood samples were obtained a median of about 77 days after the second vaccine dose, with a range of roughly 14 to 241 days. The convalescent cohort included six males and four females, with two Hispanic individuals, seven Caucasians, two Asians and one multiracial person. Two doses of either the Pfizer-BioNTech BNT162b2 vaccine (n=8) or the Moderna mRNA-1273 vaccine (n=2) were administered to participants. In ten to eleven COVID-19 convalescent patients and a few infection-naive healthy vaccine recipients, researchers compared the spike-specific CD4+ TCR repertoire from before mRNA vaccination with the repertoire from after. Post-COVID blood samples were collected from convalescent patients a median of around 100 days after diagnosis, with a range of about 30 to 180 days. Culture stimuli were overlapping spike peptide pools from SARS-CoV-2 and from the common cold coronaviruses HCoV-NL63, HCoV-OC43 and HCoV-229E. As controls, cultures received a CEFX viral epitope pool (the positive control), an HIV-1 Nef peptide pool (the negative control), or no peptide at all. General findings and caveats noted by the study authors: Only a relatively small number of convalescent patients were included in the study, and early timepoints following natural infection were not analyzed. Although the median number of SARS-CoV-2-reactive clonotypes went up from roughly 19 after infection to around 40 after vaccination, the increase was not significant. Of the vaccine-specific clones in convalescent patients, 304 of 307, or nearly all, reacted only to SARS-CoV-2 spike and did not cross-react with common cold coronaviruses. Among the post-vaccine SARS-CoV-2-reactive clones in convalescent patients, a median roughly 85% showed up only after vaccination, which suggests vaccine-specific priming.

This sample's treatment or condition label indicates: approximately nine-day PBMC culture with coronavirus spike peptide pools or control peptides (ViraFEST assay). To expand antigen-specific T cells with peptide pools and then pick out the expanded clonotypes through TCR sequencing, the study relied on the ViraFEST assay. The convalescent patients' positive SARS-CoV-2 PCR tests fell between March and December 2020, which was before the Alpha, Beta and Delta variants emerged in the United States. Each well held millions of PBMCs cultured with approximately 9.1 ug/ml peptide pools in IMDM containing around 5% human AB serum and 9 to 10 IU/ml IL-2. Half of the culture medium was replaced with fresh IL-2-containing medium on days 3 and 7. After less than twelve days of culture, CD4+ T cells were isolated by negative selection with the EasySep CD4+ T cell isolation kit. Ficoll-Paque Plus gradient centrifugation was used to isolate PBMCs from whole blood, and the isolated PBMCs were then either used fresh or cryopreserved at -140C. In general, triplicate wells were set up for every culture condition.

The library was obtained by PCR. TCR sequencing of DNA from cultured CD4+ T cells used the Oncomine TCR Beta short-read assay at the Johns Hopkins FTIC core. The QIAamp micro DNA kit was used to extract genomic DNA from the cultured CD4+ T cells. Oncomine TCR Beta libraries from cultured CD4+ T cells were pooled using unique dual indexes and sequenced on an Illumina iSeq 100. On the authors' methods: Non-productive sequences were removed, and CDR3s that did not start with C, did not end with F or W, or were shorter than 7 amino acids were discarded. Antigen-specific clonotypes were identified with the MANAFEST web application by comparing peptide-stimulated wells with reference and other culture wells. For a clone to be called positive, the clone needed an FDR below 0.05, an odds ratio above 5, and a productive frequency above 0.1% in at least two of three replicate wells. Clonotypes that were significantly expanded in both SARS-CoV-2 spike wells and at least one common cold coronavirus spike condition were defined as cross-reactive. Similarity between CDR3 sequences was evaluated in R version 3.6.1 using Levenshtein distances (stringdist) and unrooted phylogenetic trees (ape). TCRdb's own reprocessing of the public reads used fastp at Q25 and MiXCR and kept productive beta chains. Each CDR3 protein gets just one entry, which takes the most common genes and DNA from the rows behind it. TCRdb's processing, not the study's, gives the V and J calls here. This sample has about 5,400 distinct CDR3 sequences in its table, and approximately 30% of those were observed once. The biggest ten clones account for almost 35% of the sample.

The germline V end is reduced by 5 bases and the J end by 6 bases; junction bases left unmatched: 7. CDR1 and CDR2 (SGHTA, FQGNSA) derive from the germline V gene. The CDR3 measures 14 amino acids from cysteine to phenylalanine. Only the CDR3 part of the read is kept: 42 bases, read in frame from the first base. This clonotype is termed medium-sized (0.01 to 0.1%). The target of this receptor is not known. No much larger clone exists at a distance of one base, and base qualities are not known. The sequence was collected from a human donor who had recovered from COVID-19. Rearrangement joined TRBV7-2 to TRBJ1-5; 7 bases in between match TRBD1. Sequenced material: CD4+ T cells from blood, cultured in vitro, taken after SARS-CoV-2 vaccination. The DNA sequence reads TGTGCCAGCAGCGAGGGGGCAGGGAGTCAGCCCCAGCATTTT. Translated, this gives CASSEGAGSQPQHF. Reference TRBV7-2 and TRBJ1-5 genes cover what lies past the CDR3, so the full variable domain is GAGVSQSPSNKVTEKGKDVELRCDPISGHTALYWYRQSLGQGLEFLIYFQGNSAPDKSGLPSDRFSAERTGGSVSTLTIQRTQQEDSAVYLCASSEGAGSQPQHFGDGTRLSIL.